The 27 T cell receptor beta chains below come from one sample, sequenced in a study of monozygotic twins with cystic fibrosis. The repertoire was sequenced with immunoSEQ multiplex PCR; TCRdb's copy has only in-frame clones and lacks some. The sample has about 36,000 clones; under 90% are singletons. Sequencing was performed on blood. Receptor source: a girl aged 2 to 9 with cystic fibrosis.

The chain combines TRBV5-1 with TRBJ2-7; the match to TRBD1 covers 10 bases. This CDR3 region has 14 residues. Germline V gene sequence: CDR1 SGHRS, CDR2 YFSETQ. V dropped 4 bases and J dropped 5; count of bases not matched to a gene: 6. The CDR3 DNA sequence: TGCGCCAGCAGCGACCGGGACAGGGGAAACGAGCAGTACTTC. Translating gives CASSDRDRGNEQYF.

The chain couples TRBV6-5 to TRBJ2-7, with D possibly matching TRBD2 (5 bases). Germline CDR1 and CDR2: MNHEY and SVGAGI. Trimming removed 2 bases at V and 10 bases at J, with 12 bases between. The length of the CDR3 is 12 residues. CDR3: CASSYGVGEQYF. CDR3 coding DNA: TGTGCCAGCAGTTACGGAGTGGGAGAACAGTACTTC.

The J gene is TRBJ1-5, the V gene TRBV30, with D tentatively TRBD1 (5 bases). Germline lookup yields CDR1 GTSNPN and CDR2 SVGIG (reference sequence). The CDR3 extends over 16 amino acids. Trimming stripped 0 bases from V and 5 bases from J, with 17 bases between. The DNA for the CDR3 is TGTGCCTGGAGTGTATCCCGGGACTGGGGTGATCAGCCCCAGCATTTT. Its translation: CAWSVSRDWGDQPQHF.

This clone appeared a few times. This chain joins TRBV4-2 and TRBJ1-6, with D perhaps matching TRBD1 (5 bases). In germline, CDR1 is LGHNA, CDR2 YNFKEQ. The V gene lost 0 bases and the J gene lost 2 bases, with 8 bases spanning the gap. CDR3 size: 16 residues. This chain's CDR3 is CASSQERGTYNSPLHF. The CDR3 bases are TGTGCCAGCAGCCAAGAGAGGGGTACCTATAATTCACCCCTCCACTTT.

The rearrangement joins TRBV9 to TRBJ2-5, with TRBD1 identical over 10 bases. CDR3 length: 16 amino acids. The V gene's germline CDR1 is SGDLS and CDR2 YYNGEE. V shed 0 bases and J 5 bases; nucleotides not matched to a gene: 7. The CDR3 protein is CASSVAPTGGEETQYF. The CDR3 DNA follows: TGTGCCAGCAGCGTAGCTCCGACAGGGGGCGAGGAGACCCAGTACTTC.

The chain links TRBV2 to TRBJ2-3, with 7 nucleotides matching TRBD2. CDR1 and CDR2 from the germline V gene are SNHLY and FYNNEI. The junction had 3 bases not matched to a gene; V was cut back by 7 bases and J by 2 bases. This CDR3 is built from 13 residues. The CDR3 DNA follows: TGTGCCAGCACCGGGGGGATCACAGATACGCAGTATTTT. Amino acids: CASTGGITDTQYF.

In this sample, this clone turned up once. In nucleotides, the CDR3 is TGTGCCAGCTCACCACGGGCGGGGTACGAGCAGTACTTC. Its protein product is CASSPRAGYEQYF. The V call is TRBV18, the J call TRBJ2-7; maybe TRBD2 (6 bases). The V gene lost 1 base and the J gene lost 4 bases, with 8 bases spanning the gap. The CDR3 runs 13 residues. In germline, CDR1 is KGHSH, CDR2 LQKENI. The full variable domain, completed using reference TRBV18 and TRBJ2-7, is NAGVMQNPRHLVRRRGQEARLRCSPMKGHSHVYWYRQLPEEGLKFMVYLQKENIIDESGMPKERFSAEFPKEGPSILRIQQVVRGDSAAYFCASSPRAGYEQYFGPGTRLTVT.

The chain is built from TRBV9 and TRBJ2-1, with a weak D call TRBD1 (6 bases). The V gene's germline CDR1 is SGDLS and CDR2 YYNGEE. CDR3 length: 15 residues. V was cut by 2 bases and J by 12 bases, with 21 bases left in between. The CDR3 DNA reads as TGTGCCAGCAGCGTCCAGAACAGGGCGCAGGCTGGGCAGTTCTTC. Encoded protein: CASSVQNRAQAGQFF.

This sequence joins TRBV7-2 and TRBJ1-3; 7 positions match TRBD1. The junction had 7 bases not matched to a gene; V was cut back by 4 bases and J by 4 bases. The CDR3 sequence is 15 residues long. In germline, CDR1 is SGHTA, CDR2 FQGNSA. CDR3 in DNA: TGTGCCAGCAGCTCGAAGGGGGCGCAGGGAAACACCATATATTTT. It yields the protein CASSSKGAQGNTIYF.

Here the CDR3 DNA reads TGTGCCAGCAGCCCAGGGACGGACGCCTATGGCTACACCTTC. Its translation is CASSPGTDAYGYTF. This chain joins TRBV9 and TRBJ1-2, with D possibly matching TRBD1 (5 bases). The V and J ends lost 4 bases and 4 bases respectively, with 14 bases between them. The CDR3 covers 14 residues. Germline V gene data show CDR1 as SGDLS and CDR2 as YYNGEE.

This rearrangement joins TRBV15 to TRBJ1-6, with D tentatively TRBD1 (6 bases). In germline, CDR1 is LNHNV, CDR2 YYDKDF (reference sequence). V lost 3 bases and J lost 7, with 13 bases in between. The CDR3 runs to 15 residues. CDR3 sequence: CATSRATGNNSPLHF. CDR3 nucleotide sequence: TGTGCCACCAGCAGGGCTACAGGGAACAATTCACCCCTCCACTTT.

The chain links TRBV7-9 to TRBJ1-1; 9 positions match TRBD1. The CDR3 is 17 amino acids. The ends lost 5 bases at V and 0 bases at J; junction bases unmatched: 10. CDR1 SEHNR and CDR2 FQNEAQ come from the germline V gene (reference sequence). For the CDR3, the DNA is TGTGCCAGCAGCCAACCCGTGACAGGGGGTCTGAACACTGAAGCTTTCTTT. This sequence encodes CASSQPVTGGLNTEAFF.

The rearrangement uses TRBV2 and TRBJ1-5; tentatively, D is TRBD1 (6 bases). Germline CDR1 reads SNHLY; CDR2 reads FYNNEI. The ends were cut back, 3 bases at V and 7 bases at J, with 10 bases in the middle. This CDR3 contains 13 residues. The CDR3 spells CASSDRGGQPQHF. The DNA of the CDR3 is TGTGCCAGCAGTGACAGGGGTGGGCAGCCCCAGCATTTT.

V and J are TRBV5-1 and TRBJ1-4, with a weak D call TRBD1 (5 bases). Germline CDR1 is SGHRS and CDR2 is YFSETQ. V was shortened by 0 bases and J by 8 bases, with 14 bases between the two germline ends. CDR3 length equals 15 residues. As DNA, the CDR3 is TGCGCCAGCAGCTTGGGGGACCGTGAGAGCGAAAAACTGTTTTTT. Amino acid sequence: CASSLGDRESEKLFF.

This chain joins TRBV5-5 and TRBJ2-7, with D possibly being TRBD1 or TRBD2 (5 bases each). The CDR3 has 13 amino acids. Per the germline V gene, CDR1 is SGHKS and CDR2 is YYEKEE (reference sequence). V lost 0 bases to trimming and J lost 5 bases, with 9 bases between them. DNA of the CDR3: TGTGCCAGCAGCTTGGTCGGGGACCACGAGCAGTACTTC. Amino acids: CASSLVGDHEQYF.

In this sample, this clone turned up once. This chain connects TRBV7-9 to TRBJ1-3, with D hard to call. The CDR3 is made up of 17 amino acids. The germline V and J ends were trimmed by 2 bases and 0 bases, with 14 bases remaining between them. Germline V CDR1 and CDR2: SEHNR, FQNEAQ (reference sequence). The CDR3 nucleotides are TGTGCCAGCAGCTTACTGCAGCCGCAGAGCTCTGGAAACACCATATATTTT. It yields the protein CASSLLQPQSSGNTIYF.

V usage is TRBV6-1 and J usage is TRBJ2-7; maybe TRBD2 (6 bases). The germline gives CDR1 MNHNS, CDR2 SASEGT. With 2 bases removed from V and 5 bases from J, the gap between germline ends came to 19 bases. The length of the CDR3 is 16 residues. CDR3 coding DNA: TGTGCCAGCAGTGAACCCCCAGGGCGGGACCCGGACGAGCAGTACTTC. Translating it yields CASSEPPGRDPDEQYF.

The chain couples TRBV1 to TRBJ2-2; no check of the table's D call, TRBD1, against the DNA was made. TRBV1 is deemed a pseudogene. The CDR3 runs 16 residues. CDR3 loop: CTSSQGRDRVTGELFF. The CDR3 DNA sequence: TGCACCAGCAGCCAAGGCCGGGACAGGGTGACCGGGGAGCTGTTTTTT.

The chain combines TRBV5-1 with TRBJ1-1; TRBD1 aligns across 8 bases. CDR1 SGHRS and CDR2 YFSETQ come from the germline V gene. The CDR3 has 14 amino acids. The trim removed 1 base at V and 5 bases at J, leaving 4 bases unmatched. CDR3 DNA: TGCGCCAGCAGCTTGCAGGGGGCGAGGACTGAAGCTTTCTTT. Translation gives CASSLQGARTEAFF.

The rearrangement uses TRBV5-6 and TRBJ2-5; 9 nucleotides line up with TRBD1. The CDR3 length is 19 residues. V gave up 4 bases and J gave up 5 bases; unmatched junction bases: 21. Germline CDR1 reads SGHDT; CDR2 reads YYEEEE. This CDR3 is CASSQTGTGILAMVETQYF. The CDR3 DNA reads TGTGCCAGCAGCCAAACCGGGACAGGGATTCTGGCTATGGTGGAGACCCAGTACTTC.

This clone has more than one count but fewer than ten. This chain connects TRBV20-1 to TRBJ1-2; unclear D gene. Trimming removed 4 bases at V and 3 bases at J, with 6 bases between. This CDR3 is 11 amino acids long. Germline CDR1 is DFQATT and CDR2 is SNEGSKA (reference sequence). DNA for the CDR3: TGCAGTGCTACCGGCGACTATGGCTACACCTTC. It is translated as CSATGDYGYTF.

The V call is TRBV5-8, the J call TRBJ2-2; the D is unclear. CDR3 length: 16 residues. Germline CDR1 reads SGHTS; CDR2 reads YDEGEE. V lost 0 bases and J lost 2, with 11 bases in between. As DNA, the CDR3 is TGTGCCAGCAGCTTGGTAGGCCAGGCCAACACCGGGGAGCTGTTTTTT. Protein sequence: CASSLVGQANTGELFF.

This chain uses TRBV5-1 with TRBJ2-7; D may be TRBD1 (6 bases). In germline, CDR1 is SGHRS, CDR2 YFSETQ. This CDR3 has 14 residues. V lost 4 bases and J lost 0, with 11 bases in between. CDR3 nucleotide sequence: TGCGCCAGCAGCCCCAGGGGTCCCTCCTACGAGCAGTACTTC. Residues: CASSPRGPSYEQYF.

Here the CDR3 reads CASSVAGANVLTF. CDR3 DNA: TGTGCCAGCAGCGTAGCCGGGGCCAACGTCCTGACTTTC. This chain uses TRBV9 with TRBJ2-6; D remains ambiguous. The CDR3 contains 13 residues. The germline V gene encodes CDR1 SGDLS and CDR2 YYNGEE. Deletions cut 0 bases from V and 4 bases from J, with 2 bases between.

The V gene is TRBV14, the J gene TRBJ1-3; D gene ambiguous. The V and J ends lost 8 bases and 4 bases respectively, with 3 bases between them. This CDR3 contains 10 residues. The germline V gene encodes CDR1 SGHDN and CDR2 FVKESK. The CDR3 nucleotides read TGTGCCAGCGGGGGAAACACCATATATTTT. It is translated as CASGGNTIYF.

The gene calls are TRBV27 and TRBJ1-6; D not resolved. Germline V gene data show CDR1 as MNHEY and CDR2 as SMNVEV (reference sequence). V dropped 0 bases and J dropped 17 bases, with 14 bases sitting between them. This CDR3 has 13 residues. The CDR3 sequence: CASSLSMSREFHF. The CDR3 DNA reads TGTGCCAGCAGTTTATCGATGTCGAGGGAATTCCACTTT.

The chain combines TRBV5-4 with TRBJ1-3, with 9 bases matching TRBD1. After removal of 4 bases from V and 0 bases from J, the junction contained 5 bases not matched to a gene. Germline V gene sequence: CDR1 SGHNT, CDR2 YYREEE (reference sequence). This CDR3 comprises 16 residues. The CDR3 DNA reads TGTGCCAGCAGCCGAACAGGGGGCCACTCTGGAAACACCATATATTTT. This translates into CASSRTGGHSGNTIYF.